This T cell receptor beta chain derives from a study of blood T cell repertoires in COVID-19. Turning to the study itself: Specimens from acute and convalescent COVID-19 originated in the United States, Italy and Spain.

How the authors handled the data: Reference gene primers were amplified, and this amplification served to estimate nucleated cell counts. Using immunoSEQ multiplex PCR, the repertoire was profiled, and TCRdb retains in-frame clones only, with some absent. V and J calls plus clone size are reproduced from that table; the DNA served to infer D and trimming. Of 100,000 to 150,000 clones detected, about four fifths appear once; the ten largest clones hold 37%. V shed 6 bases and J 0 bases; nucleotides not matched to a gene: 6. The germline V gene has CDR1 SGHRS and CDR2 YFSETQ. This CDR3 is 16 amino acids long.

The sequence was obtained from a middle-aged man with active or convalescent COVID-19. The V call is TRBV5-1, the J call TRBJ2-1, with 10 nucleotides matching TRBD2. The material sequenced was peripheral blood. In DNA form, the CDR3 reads TGCGCCAGCATCCCTAGCGGGGGAAGCTCCTACAATGAGCAGTTCTTC. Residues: CASIPSGGSSYNEQFF.